One sample yielded the 8 T cell receptor beta chains listed below, sequenced in a study of blood T cell repertoires in COVID-19. TCRdb's copy holds only in-frame clones and misses some; the assay was immunoSEQ multiplex PCR. The profile shows around 300,000 clones, 85% to 90% of them singletons. Source material: peripheral blood. These receptors were obtained from a woman between 50 and 59 years old with COVID-19, enrolled during active disease.

This CDR3 reads CASSFSGTLNTEAFF. The DNA for the CDR3 is TGTGCCAGTAGTTTTTCCGGGACACTGAACACTGAAGCTTTCTTT. The chain carries TRBV19 and TRBJ1-1; D possibly corresponds to TRBD1 (6 bases). Trimming pared 5 bases from V and 0 bases from J, leaving 13 bases between. The CDR3 runs 15 residues. Germline values: CDR1 LNHDA, CDR2 SQIVND (reference sequence). The full variable domain, rest sourced from reference TRBV19 and TRBJ1-1, is DGGITQSPKYLFRKEGQNVTLSCEQNLNHDAMYWYRQDPGQGLRLIYYSQIVNDFQKGDIAEGYSVSREKKESFPLTVTSAQKNPTAFYLCASSFSGTLNTEAFFGQGTRLTVV.

The J gene is TRBJ1-2, the V gene TRBV4-1, with 7 bases fitting TRBD1. The length of the CDR3 is 15 residues. CDR1 and CDR2 from the germline V gene are MGHRA and YSYEKL. The V gene end was trimmed by 0 bases and the J gene end by 4 bases; junction bases not matched to a gene: 5. The CDR3 DNA reads as TGCGCCAGCAGCCAAGAGAACAGGGGTGGCTATGGCTACACCTTC. It encodes CASSQENRGGYGYTF.

The chain employs TRBV5-1 and TRBJ2-3, with D maybe TRBD2 (5 bases). This CDR3 has 15 amino acids. Germline V gene data show CDR1 as SGHRS and CDR2 as YFSETQ. The germline V and J ends were trimmed by 1 base and 3 bases, with 12 bases remaining between them. CDR3 nucleotides: TGCGCCAGCAGCTTGAAATTCGGGGTTACAGATACGCAGTATTTT. This sequence encodes CASSLKFGVTDTQYF.

The V gene is TRBV29-1, the J gene TRBJ2-2; 8 bases map to TRBD1. Germline loops: CDR1 SQVTM, CDR2 ANQGSEA. This CDR3 region has 13 residues. Trimming took 5 bases from V and 4 from J; bases not matched to a gene: 3. The CDR3 bases are TGCAGCGTTTTAGGACAGGGCACCGGGGAGCTGTTTTTT. It encodes CSVLGQGTGELFF.

This sequence joins TRBV5-6 and TRBJ1-1; D possibly corresponds to TRBD1 (6 bases). The germline V gene has CDR1 SGHDT and CDR2 YYEEEE. The CDR3 contains 16 residues. V was clipped by 1 base and J by 0 bases, with 13 bases between them. This CDR3 is CASSLRGAGMNTEAFF. CDR3 DNA sequence: TGTGCCAGCAGCTTGCGGGGGGCAGGAATGAACACTGAAGCTTTCTTT. Combining the CDR3 with reference TRBV5-6 and TRBJ1-1 gives the whole variable domain DAGVTQSPTHLIKTRGQQVTLRCSPKSGHDTVSWYQQALGQGPQFIFQYYEEEERQRGNFPDRFSGHQFPNYSSELNVNALLLGDSALYLCASSLRGAGMNTEAFFGQGTRLTVV.

V is TRBV2 and J is TRBJ1-2; 9 nucleotides match TRBD1. The germline V gene has CDR1 SNHLY and CDR2 FYNNEI. Trimming at V came to 4 bases and at J to 7 bases, leaving 7 bases not matched to a gene. There are 14 residues in the CDR3. The CDR3 spells CASSVSGTGSGYTF. In DNA form, the CDR3 reads TGTGCCAGCAGTGTATCCGGGACAGGGAGTGGCTACACCTTC.

This clone was found a few times. V gene TRBV7-8 combines with J gene TRBJ2-7, with 7 positions matching TRBD2. Germline loops: CDR1 SGHVS, CDR2 FQNEAQ. Trimming took 0 bases from V and 7 from J; bases not matched to a gene: 3. CDR3 length: 13 residues. CDR3 amino acids: CASSLARGGEQYF. In DNA form, the CDR3 reads TGTGCCAGCAGCTTAGCGAGGGGAGGGGAGCAGTACTTC.

Remarks on this clone: The junction departs from germline at one end; a sequencing error may be responsible. The chain recombines TRBV13 with TRBJ2-7, with 11 bases identical to TRBD2. This CDR3 is 16 amino acids long. In germline, CDR1 is PRHDT, CDR2 FYEKMQ (reference sequence). CDR3 region: CASTLAGGPGGYEQYF. The CDR3 bases are TGTGCCAGCACCTTAGCGGGAGGGCCCGGTGGCTACGAGCAGTACTTC. Drawing the rest from reference TRBV13 and TRBJ2-7, the complete variable domain is AAGVIQSPRHLIKEKRETATLKCYPIPRHDTVYWYQQGPGQDPQFLISFYEKMQSDKGSIPDRFSAQQFSDYHSELNMSSLELGDSALYFCASTLAGGPGGYEQYFGPGTRLTVT.